This T cell receptor beta chain originates from a study of human T cells and chemical hapten exposure. General study findings and limits: The study found expanded TCRs formed significantly more large CDR3 similarity clusters than controls.

About this clonotype: Its antigen is unknown.

TCRdb recomputed calls from the RACE reads with MiXCR, one row per CDR3 protein. The table records 280,000 or so distinct CDR3 sequences, 7.7% of them present only once. The time point was: pre-sensitization, week 0. As for treatment: therapeutic diphenylcyclopropenone sensitization with weekly scalp DPC. This sample comprised whole blood, obtained in connection with sensitization to the hapten diphenylcyclopropenone (DPC). This sequence was found in a man between 18 and 35 years old with alopecia areata. Some clones in this sample may be carry-over from other donors' samples.

CDR3: CASSPNLVLYNEQFF. The CDR3 DNA is TGTGCCAGCAGCCCTAATCTGGTGCTCTACAATGAGCAGTTCTTC. The rearrangement uses TRBV28 and TRBJ2-1; unclear D gene. The V gene lost 6 bases and the J gene lost 3 bases, with 15 bases spanning the gap. In germline, CDR1 is MDHEN, CDR2 SYDVKM. The CDR3 loop spans 15 amino acids.